The 12 T cell receptor beta chains in this list originate from one sample, sequenced in a study of OX40 agonist ivuxolimab in advanced cancers. The library was obtained by the immunoSEQ multiplex PCR assay. Imported from immuneACCESS, the table was reduced by TCRdb to in-frame sequences with V and J called. These copies leave out some clones; in studies compared against another copy, an unresolved V gene accounts for under half, and the cause of the remainder is not known. Present in this sample are about 50,000 clones, approximately 86% of which were seen just once. The ten largest clones capture under 2.5% of the sample. This specimen consisted of CD4+ or CD8+ T cells sorted from blood, obtained in a trial of the OX40 agonist ivuxolimab. These receptors came from an adult with an advanced solid tumor such as melanoma, head and neck, liver or kidney cancer.

The chain couples TRBV7-8 to TRBJ2-3, with 13 bases lining up with TRBD2. The CDR3 loop spans 16 amino acids. The germline V gene encodes CDR1 SGHVS and CDR2 FQNEAQ. Trimming took 5 bases from V and 4 from J; bases not matched to a gene: 6. The CDR3 sequence is CASSPRLAGGADTQYF. For the CDR3, the DNA is TGTGCCAGCAGCCCCCGACTAGCGGGAGGTGCAGATACGCAGTATTTT.

This clone was seen a few times. V usage is TRBV11-2 and J usage is TRBJ1-1; maybe TRBD1 (5 bases). This CDR3 has 15 amino acids. Germline loops: CDR1 SGHAT, CDR2 FQNNGV. V lost 3 bases and J lost 6, with 17 bases in between. The CDR3 coding sequence is TGTGCCAGCAGCTTCGTTCCGGGGGGAAGCGCTGAAGCTTTCTTT. Protein: CASSFVPGGSAEAFF.

This chain uses TRBV7-6 with TRBJ2-3; TRBD2 matches at 16 bases. The V gene's germline CDR1 is SGHVS and CDR2 FNYEAQ. Trimming cost V 5 bases and J 4 bases; bases outside gene matches: 12. This CDR3 region has 19 residues. CDR3 DNA sequence: TGTGCCAGCAGCCCTCACTCGGGACTAGCGGGGGGGCCGGCAGATACGCAGTATTTT. As protein: CASSPHSGLAGGPADTQYF.

The V and J genes are TRBV6-5 and TRBJ2-5; 7 bases are shared with TRBD2. The CDR3 spans 13 residues. The germline gives CDR1 MNHEY, CDR2 SVGAGI. V dropped 7 bases and J dropped 5; count of bases not matched to a gene: 7. The CDR3 bases are TGTGCCAGCACCAACCAGGGAGGGGAGACCCAGTACTTC. This gives the protein CASTNQGGETQYF.

In its sample, this clone was seen once. The V gene is TRBV2, the J gene TRBJ1-3; TRBD1 might be the D (6 bases). Trimming removed 4 bases from V and 4 bases from J, with 20 bases in between. Germline CDR1 reads SNHLY; CDR2 reads FYNNEI. The CDR3 totals 17 residues. The CDR3 loop is CASSGLLGADQGNTIYF. In DNA form, the CDR3 reads TGTGCCAGCAGTGGATTGTTGGGGGCGGATCAAGGAAACACCATATATTTT.

The V call is TRBV2, the J call TRBJ2-3; 8 nucleotides agree with TRBD1. V was clipped by 3 bases and J by 1 base; unmatched bases: 3. The CDR3 contains 15 residues. Germline V lookup: CDR1 SNHLY, CDR2 FYNNEI. The CDR3 here is CASSDRGLGTDTQYF. The CDR3 bases are TGTGCCAGCAGTGACAGGGGGCTCGGCACAGATACGCAGTATTTT.

This chain connects TRBV19 to TRBJ2-5; 7 nucleotides agree with TRBD2. V was pared by 5 bases and J by 11 bases, with 11 bases of the junction left unmatched. The germline gives CDR1 LNHDA, CDR2 SQIVND (reference sequence). The CDR3 consists of 13 residues. CDR3 protein: CASSALMSGEQYF. CDR3 nucleotide sequence: TGTGCCAGTAGTGCCTTAATGAGCGGGGAGCAGTACTTC.

This clone was seen only once. The J gene is TRBJ2-7, the V gene TRBV5-1, with D perhaps TRBD2 (5 bases). CDR3 size: 11 residues. Germline CDR1 SGHRS, CDR2 YFSETQ. The ends were cut back, 4 bases at V and 3 bases at J, with 5 bases in the middle. CDR3 DNA sequence: TGCGCCAGCAGCGAGGGCTACGAGCAGTACTTC. This gives the protein CASSEGYEQYF.

The rearrangement links TRBV2 to TRBJ1-1; D gene unclear. Germline assignment: CDR1 SNHLY and CDR2 FYNNEI. Trimming pared 7 bases from V and 0 bases from J, leaving 9 bases between. The CDR3 length is 13 residues. The CDR3 is CASMADMNTEAFF. The CDR3 region has the DNA TGTGCCAGCATGGCAGACATGAACACTGAAGCTTTCTTT.

This clone was counted a single time. The chain has TRBV19 and TRBJ1-2, with a possible D match to TRBD1 (5 bases). Deletions cut 6 bases from V and 2 bases from J, with 16 bases between. This CDR3 has 15 residues. The germline gives CDR1 LNHDA, CDR2 SQIVND (reference sequence). CDR3: CASRHAGRDNYGYTF. The CDR3 nucleotides read TGTGCCAGTAGGCATGCGGGGCGCGACAACTATGGCTACACCTTC. The whole variable domain, filled in from reference TRBV19 and TRBJ1-2, reads DGGITQSPKYLFRKEGQNVTLSCEQNLNHDAMYWYRQDPGQGLRLIYYSQIVNDFQKGDIAEGYSVSREKKESFPLTVTSAQKNPTAFYLCASRHAGRDNYGYTFGSGTRLTVV.

The chain links TRBV2 to TRBJ2-7, with 7 positions matching TRBD2. The CDR3 length is 16 residues. CDR1 and CDR2 from the germline V gene are SNHLY and FYNNEI. With 3 bases clipped from V and 1 base from J, the junction kept 9 bases outside the gene matches. The CDR3 DNA sequence: TGTGCCAGCAGTGACGGTCCCCGGGGGGTGTCCTACGAGCAGTACTTC. Amino acid sequence: CASSDGPRGVSYEQYF. The variable domain in full, completed from reference TRBV2 and TRBJ2-7, reads EPEVTQTPSHQVTQMGQEVILRCVPISNHLYFYWYRQILGQKVEFLVSFYNNEISEKSEIFDDQFSVERPDGSNFTLKIRSTKLEDSAMYFCASSDGPRGVSYEQYFGPGTRLTVT.

The chain joins TRBV7-8 to TRBJ2-7; 9 nucleotides match TRBD2. V was pared by 1 base and J by 4 bases, with 11 bases of the junction left unmatched. CDR3 length: 17 residues. From germline, CDR1 is SGHVS and CDR2 FQNEAQ. CDR3 loop: CASSLEVASGISYEQYF. CDR3 in DNA: TGTGCCAGCAGCTTAGAGGTCGCTAGCGGGATATCTTACGAGCAGTACTTC.